These 11 T cell receptor beta chains share one sample of origin, sequenced in a study of radiotherapy plus CTLA-4 blockade in lung cancer. Clones were read by immunoSEQ multiplex PCR, and TCRdb kept only the in-frame ones, dropping some. The repertoire holds fewer than 140,000 clones, with approximately 81% as singletons. The sample was peripheral blood, taken from a patient treated with radiotherapy plus ipilimumab. Source of these receptors: a human donor with non-small cell lung cancer that progressed on radiotherapy plus ipilimumab. Some clones in this sample may be carry-over from other donors' samples.

This clone occurred once. The chain employs TRBV11-2 and TRBJ1-2; D is uncertain. The V end lost 1 base, the J end lost 3 bases, and 15 bases lay between the germline ends. The CDR3 covers 16 residues. The germline V gene has CDR1 SGHAT and CDR2 FQNNGV. The CDR3 region is CASSLGLLRVHYGYTF. CDR3 DNA: TGTGCCAGCAGCTTAGGTCTCCTGAGGGTACACTATGGCTACACCTTC.

This clone has more than one count but fewer than ten. The V gene is TRBV5-1, the J gene TRBJ1-2, with no clear D. The ends were cut back, 0 bases at V and 0 bases at J, with 3 bases in the middle. CDR1 is SGHRS and CDR2 is YFSETQ in the germline V gene. The CDR3 runs 13 residues. DNA of the CDR3: TGCGCCAGCAGCTTGGGCCCTAACTATGGCTACACCTTC. It translates to CASSLGPNYGYTF.

V gene TRBV21-1 combines with J gene TRBJ2-7; the table gives TRBD1 as D, unverified against the DNA. TRBV21-1 is tagged as a pseudogene. This CDR3 is 13 amino acids long. CDR3 nucleotides: TGTGCCAGCAGCAAAGTGGGCCCAACAGAGCAGTACTTC. Translating it yields CASSKVGPTEQYF.

The chain joins TRBV5-1 to TRBJ2-1, with D possibly called TRBD1 or TRBD2 (5 bases each). Trimming left V 6 bases short and J 5 bases short, with 30 bases between. This CDR3 comprises 19 residues. Germline CDR1 SGHRS, CDR2 YFSETQ. The CDR3 DNA follows: TGCGCCAGCACCCTAGGGGTAGGGTGGGTGTCAAGAGGGGACAATGAGCAGTTCTTC. It codes for CASTLGVGWVSRGDNEQFF. The full variable domain, its missing parts supplied by reference TRBV5-1 and TRBJ2-1, is KAGVTQTPRYLIKTRGQQVTLSCSPISGHRSVSWYQQTPGQGLQFLFEYFSETQRNKGNFPGRFSGRQFSNSRSEMNVSTLELGDSALYLCASTLGVGWVSRGDNEQFFGPGTRLTVL.

This clone was seen a handful of times. This chain uses TRBV4-2 with TRBJ2-5; 7 bases are shared with TRBD1. This CDR3 is 16 amino acids long. Trimming took 0 bases from V and 6 from J; bases not matched to a gene: 10. The germline V gene has CDR1 LGHNA and CDR2 YNFKEQ. This CDR3 is CASSQDYEGALKTQYF. The CDR3 DNA is TGTGCCAGCAGCCAAGATTACGAGGGGGCGTTGAAGACCCAGTACTTC.

The chain recombines TRBV7-3 with TRBJ2-1; 9 bases map to TRBD1. The length of the CDR3 is 16 residues. After removal of 2 bases from V and 0 bases from J, the junction contained 2 bases not matched to a gene. Germline assignment: CDR1 SGHTA and CDR2 FQGTGA. The CDR3 loop reads CASSLRTGASYNEQFF. The DNA for the CDR3 is TGTGCCAGCAGCTTACGGACAGGGGCCTCCTACAATGAGCAGTTCTTC. Based on the CDR3 plus reference TRBV7-3 and TRBJ2-1, the full variable domain is GAGVSQTPSNKVTEKGKYVELRCDPISGHTALYWYRQSLGQGPEFLIYFQGTGAADDSGLPNDRFFAVRPEGSVSTLKIQRTERGDSAVYLCASSLRTGASYNEQFFGPGTRLTVL.

CDR3 coding DNA: TGCGCCAGCAGCAGCCGGAACGGTAACCTCCACTTT. As protein: CASSSRNGNLHF. This chain links TRBV4-3 with TRBJ1-6; D unclear. V was clipped by 5 bases and J by 15 bases, with 14 bases between them. Germline CDR1 reads LGHNA; CDR2 reads YSLEER. The CDR3 is made up of 12 amino acids.

This clone appeared a few times. The gene calls are TRBV5-4 and TRBJ2-4; 7 bases are a match to TRBD2. Germline assignment: CDR1 SGHNT and CDR2 YYREEE (reference sequence). The CDR3 is 15 amino acids. V gave up 4 bases and J gave up 5 bases; unmatched junction bases: 9. CDR3 DNA sequence: TGTGCCAGCAGCCCCGGGGGAGGGAATCAAAACATTCAGTACTTC. Its translation: CASSPGGGNQNIQYF.

Details on this clone: This specimen includes other DNA sequences encoding the same CDR3. V is TRBV2 and J is TRBJ1-5; D gene unclear. The CDR3 is 14 amino acids. Germline V lookup: CDR1 SNHLY, CDR2 FYNNEI. V shed 6 bases and J shed 2 bases, with 11 bases lying between them. CDR3 residues: CASSRSRGNQPQHF. CDR3 in DNA: TGTGCCAGCAGCCGATCGAGGGGCAATCAGCCCCAGCATTTT. The full variable domain, with the rest looked up from reference TRBV2 and TRBJ1-5, is EPEVTQTPSHQVTQMGQEVILRCVPISNHLYFYWYRQILGQKVEFLVSFYNNEISEKSEIFDDQFSVERPDGSNFTLKIRSTKLEDSAMYFCASSRSRGNQPQHFGDGTRLSIL.

The chain couples TRBV5-6 to TRBJ1-3; TRBD1 is a possible D gene (6 bases). CDR3 size: 16 residues. Per the germline V gene, CDR1 is SGHDT and CDR2 is YYEEEE. Trimming removed 4 bases at V and 0 bases at J, with 14 bases between. The CDR3 reads CASSGRGSYSGNTIYF. The CDR3 DNA reads TGTGCCAGCAGCGGGAGGGGGTCCTACTCTGGAAACACCATATATTTT.

This chain uses TRBV14 with TRBJ2-3; 9 bases are a match to TRBD2. CDR1 is SGHDN, CDR2 FVKESK, per germline. The CDR3 runs to 15 residues. J gave up 5 bases and V 4 bases, and 7 bases lay outside the gene matches. The CDR3 protein is CASSPRRGGKDTQYF. In DNA, the CDR3 is TGTGCCAGCAGCCCAAGGCGGGGGGGGAAAGATACGCAGTATTTT.